The source of this T cell receptor beta chain is a study of blood T cell repertoires in COVID-19. As for the study in general: Samples taken during acute and convalescent COVID-19 were collected in the United States, Italy and Spain. Sample material is recorded as cDNA or gDNA derived from T cells, B-cell-depleted T cells, or PBMCs.

The germline V gene has CDR1 SGDLS and CDR2 YYNGEE. This CDR3 is 15 amino acids long. V was cut by 3 bases and J by 0 bases, with 10 bases left in between. TCRdb's table, derived via immunoSEQ multiplex PCR, lists solely in-frame clones and lacks some. The sample carries a few hundred thousand clones, 70% to 90% recorded once. The chain employs TRBV9 and TRBJ2-1; D may be TRBD1 (5 bases). The TCR sequence derives from a woman aged 25 to 39 with COVID-19, enrolled during active disease. The sample taken for sequencing was peripheral blood. CDR3 residues: CASSDTGSSYNEQFF. CDR3 in DNA: TGTGCCAGCAGCGATACAGGTAGCTCCTACAATGAGCAGTTCTTC.